This passage covers 30 T cell receptor beta chains from one sample sequenced in a study of siplizumab effects on memory and regulatory T cells. Clones were sequenced by immunoSEQ multiplex PCR, and TCRdb holds only the in-frame ones, with some missing. Of tens of thousands of clones in the sample, about 89% were seen once. The sample comprised CD8+ T cells sorted from blood. These receptors all stem from a human donor in good health.

The chain recombines TRBV19 with TRBJ1-1; D perhaps matches TRBD1 (5 bases). The V gene lost 4 bases and the J gene lost 7 bases, with 19 bases spanning the gap. The length of the CDR3 is 15 residues. Germline CDR1 reads LNHDA; CDR2 reads SQIVND (reference sequence). This CDR3 reads CASSTPLRDTSEAFF. In nucleotides, the CDR3 is TGTGCCAGTAGTACACCCCTCAGGGATACTAGTGAAGCTTTCTTT.

The chain has TRBV7-9 and TRBJ1-1, with D hard to call. The CDR3 is made up of 11 amino acids. Trimming cost V 3 bases and J 6 bases, with 5 bases left between them. Germline loops: CDR1 SEHNR, CDR2 FQNEAQ (reference sequence). CDR3 loop: CASSFEPEAFF. DNA for the CDR3: TGTGCCAGCAGCTTTGAGCCTGAAGCTTTCTTT.

The chain uses TRBV6-1 and TRBJ2-7; TRBD2 matches 8 bases. This CDR3 comprises 15 residues. The junction had 6 bases not matched to a gene; V was cut back by 1 base and J by 4 bases. Per germline, CDR1 MNHNS and CDR2 SASEGT. DNA of the CDR3: TGTGCCAGCAGTGAAGGATGGGCTAGCGGGTACGAGCAGTACTTC. It codes for CASSEGWASGYEQYF.

The chain combines TRBV7-9 with TRBJ2-2; 10 bases fit TRBD2. The CDR3 is 15 residues long. The germline CDR1 and CDR2 sequences are SEHNR and FQNEAQ (reference sequence). After removal of 1 base from V and 6 bases from J, the junction contained 2 bases not matched to a gene. DNA for the CDR3: TGTGCCAGCAGCTTAGGGCTAGCGGGAGCCGGGGAGCTGTTTTTT. It is translated as CASSLGLAGAGELFF.

This clone has just one count. The chain is built from TRBV11-2 and TRBJ1-2; the match to TRBD1 covers 11 bases. CDR3 size: 14 residues. The germline V gene has CDR1 SGHAT and CDR2 FQNNGV. V shed 5 bases and J 4 bases; nucleotides not matched to a gene: 3. The CDR3, as DNA: TGTGCCAGCAGCCCCGGGACAGGGGGCTATGGCTACACCTTC. This gives the protein CASSPGTGGYGYTF.

This clone has just a few counts. The chain recombines TRBV6-6 with TRBJ1-5; D is uncertain. V gave up 0 bases and J gave up 7 bases, with 10 bases separating them. CDR1 is MNHNY and CDR2 is SVGAGI in the germline V gene (reference sequence). The length of the CDR3 is 14 residues. The CDR3 DNA reads TGTGCCAGCAGTTACTCGATAGGAGGGCAGCCCCAGCATTTT. Residues: CASSYSIGGQPQHF.

The chain joins TRBV6-4 to TRBJ2-5; D not certain. Germline V gene lookup returns CDR1 MRHNA and CDR2 SNTAGT. The CDR3 spans 16 residues. V lost 4 bases to trimming and J lost 4 bases, with 19 bases between them. The CDR3 region has the DNA TGTGCCAGCAGTGGCTCCCGATGGTTGTCGGGAGAGACCCAGTACTTC. This encodes CASSGSRWLSGETQYF.

The CDR3 coding sequence is TGTGCCAGCGTACTAGCGGGGAGCACAGATACGCAGTATTTT. It specifies CASVLAGSTDTQYF. This sequence joins TRBV2 and TRBJ2-3; 10 bases agree with TRBD2. V shed 8 bases, J shed 0 bases, and the junction held 2 bases outside the gene matches. CDR1 is SNHLY and CDR2 is FYNNEI in the germline V gene. The CDR3 length is 14 residues.

V gene TRBV2 combines with J gene TRBJ2-7; perhaps TRBD2 as D (6 bases). Germline V gene lookup returns CDR1 SNHLY and CDR2 FYNNEI. This CDR3 is built from 13 residues. The V gene lost 4 bases and the J gene lost 5 bases, with 12 bases spanning the gap. CDR3 sequence (DNA): TGTGCCAGCAGTGTGGGGGGTGGGAACGAGCAGTACTTC. It yields the protein CASSVGGGNEQYF.

CDR3: CASSVSRATEAFF. CDR3 nucleotides: TGTGCCAGCAGCGTTTCCAGGGCGACTGAAGCTTTCTTT. The chain joins TRBV9 to TRBJ1-1, with a possible D match to TRBD1 (5 bases). V lost 2 bases and J lost 5, with 10 bases in between. Germline values: CDR1 SGDLS, CDR2 YYNGEE. The CDR3 totals 13 residues. Full variable domain (rest looked up from reference TRBV9 and TRBJ1-1): DSGVTQTPKHLITATGQRVTLRCSPRSGDLSVYWYQQSLDQGLQFLIQYYNGEERAKGNILERFSAQQFPDLHSELNLSSLELGDSALYFCASSVSRATEAFFGQGTRLTVV.

The chain recombines TRBV27 with TRBJ2-2; D is unclear. V shed 2 bases and J shed 7 bases, with 8 bases lying between them. This CDR3 region has 13 residues. Germline CDR1 and CDR2: MNHEY and SMNVEV (reference sequence). CDR3 nucleotides: TGTGCCAGCAGTTTACAGGCCAGCGGGGAGCTGTTTTTT. Its protein is CASSLQASGELFF.

V is TRBV25-1 and J is TRBJ2-3; TRBD1 matches 7 bases. V dropped 4 bases and J dropped 10; count of bases not matched to a gene: 14. The CDR3 is made up of 15 amino acids. Germline lookup yields CDR1 MGHDK and CDR2 SYGVNS. The CDR3 region has the DNA TGTGCCAGCAGTGTCTGGACAGGAGATCAAGACGCGCAGTATTTT. This codes for CASSVWTGDQDAQYF.

This rearrangement joins TRBV15 to TRBJ2-3, with TRBD1 as a possible D gene (6 bases). CDR1 LNHNV and CDR2 YYDKDF come from the germline V gene (reference sequence). V lost 5 bases and J lost 4, with 16 bases in between. The length of the CDR3 is 15 residues. CDR3 sequence (DNA): TGTGCCACCAGCCCCCCGAGCAGGGGATCAGATACGCAGTATTTT. Translation gives CATSPPSRGSDTQYF.

V gene TRBV29-1 combines with J gene TRBJ2-7; 14 positions match TRBD2. This CDR3 has 20 amino acids. The V segment lost 4 bases and the J segment 4 bases; nucleotides outside the gene matches: 21. Germline CDR1 and CDR2: SQVTM and ANQGSEA. The CDR3, as DNA: TGCAGCGTTGGGGGCCCCACCGGGACTAGCGGGAGATCCCATTTTTACGAGCAGTACTTC. Translating gives CSVGGPTGTSGRSHFYEQYF.

This chain uses TRBV18 with TRBJ2-7, with D unresolved. There are 13 residues in the CDR3. The V end lost 2 bases, the J end lost 0 bases, and 5 bases lay between the germline ends. Germline V CDR1 and CDR2: KGHSH, LQKENI. The CDR3 sequence is CASSPEVSYEQYF. The CDR3 region has the DNA TGTGCCAGCTCACCAGAAGTCTCCTACGAGCAGTACTTC.

V is TRBV14 and J is TRBJ2-2; tentative D call: TRBD2 (5 bases). Trimming shortened V by 1 base and J by 6 bases, and 18 bases separated the two germline ends. Germline CDR1 reads SGHDN; CDR2 reads FVKESK. This CDR3 comprises 17 residues. This chain's CDR3 is CASSQAYGPGWAGELFF. The CDR3 DNA is TGTGCCAGCAGCCAAGCGTATGGTCCGGGATGGGCCGGGGAGCTGTTTTTT. The full variable domain, with the rest looked up from reference TRBV14 and TRBJ2-2, is EAGVTQFPSHSVIEKGQTVTLRCDPISGHDNLYWYRRVMGKEIKFLLHFVKESKQDESGMPNNRFLAERTGGTYSTLKVQPAELEDSGVYFCASSQAYGPGWAGELFFGEGSRLTVL.

This CDR3 reads CASSLGAYYEQYF. For the CDR3, the DNA is TGTGCCAGCAGTCTCGGGGCATACTACGAGCAGTACTTC. The chain combines TRBV25-1 with TRBJ2-7; D possibly matches TRBD1 or TRBD2 (5 bases each). Trimming shortened V by 5 bases and J by 3 bases, and 11 bases separated the two germline ends. The CDR3 runs to 13 residues. Germline CDR1 MGHDK, CDR2 SYGVNS.

This clone was seen a handful of times. The rearrangement uses TRBV4-2 and TRBJ1-6; tentative D call: TRBD1 (5 bases). CDR1 and CDR2 from the germline V gene are LGHNA and YNFKEQ. With 3 bases removed from V and 0 bases from J, the gap between germline ends came to 9 bases. The CDR3 contains 16 residues. The CDR3 spells CASSQTQGSYNSPLHF. CDR3 in DNA: TGTGCCAGCAGCCAGACCCAGGGCTCCTATAATTCACCCCTCCACTTT.

The V gene is TRBV5-1, the J gene TRBJ1-3; D possibly corresponds to TRBD1 (6 bases). From germline, CDR1 is SGHRS and CDR2 YFSETQ. This CDR3 has 17 residues. V lost 0 bases, J lost 4 bases, and 17 bases lay in between. In DNA form, the CDR3 reads TGCGCCAGCAGCTTGGGGGTGACAGGAGGCTCGGGAAACACCATATATTTT. Amino acid sequence: CASSLGVTGGSGNTIYF.

The rearrangement uses TRBV6-5 and TRBJ2-1; no clear D. V was trimmed by 1 base and J by 5 bases, leaving 15 bases between them. This CDR3 comprises 16 residues. From germline, CDR1 is MNHEY and CDR2 SVGAGI. This CDR3 reads CASSYFPVLSDNEQFF. The CDR3 DNA sequence: TGTGCCAGCAGTTACTTCCCGGTTCTATCCGACAATGAGCAGTTCTTC.

V usage is TRBV7-8 and J usage is TRBJ1-4; the D is unclear. Germline loops: CDR1 SGHVS, CDR2 FQNEAQ. The CDR3 spans 13 residues. The V and J ends lost 1 base and 5 bases respectively, with 5 bases between them. The CDR3 protein is CASSLGLNEKLFF. In nucleotides, the CDR3 is TGTGCCAGCAGCTTAGGCCTAAATGAAAAACTGTTTTTT. Together with reference TRBV7-8 and TRBJ1-4, the CDR3 gives the full variable domain: GAGVSQSPRYKVAKRGQDVALRCDPISGHVSLFWYQQALGQGPEFLTYFQNEAQLDKSGLPSDRFFAERPEGSVSTLKIQRTQQEDSAVYLCASSLGLNEKLFFGSGTQLSVL.

This clone was observed once. This chain connects TRBV2 to TRBJ1-5; 10 nucleotides line up with TRBD1. CDR1 and CDR2 from the germline V gene are SNHLY and FYNNEI. Losses at the gene ends were 7 bases for V and 2 bases for J; bases not matched to a gene: 5. CDR3 length: 15 amino acids. The CDR3 nucleotides are TGTGCCAGCACTCCCGGGACAGGGGGCAATCAGCCCCAGCATTTT. Encoded protein: CASTPGTGGNQPQHF.

The chain has TRBV6-5 and TRBJ2-7; D may be TRBD1 (6 bases). The CDR3 spans 13 residues. The V and J ends lost 6 bases and 0 bases respectively, with 9 bases between them. The germline gives CDR1 MNHEY, CDR2 SVGAGI. The CDR3 bases are TGTGCCAGCAGACAGGGCTACTCCTACGAGCAGTACTTC. Its translation is CASRQGYSYEQYF.

The table lists this clone with a count of one. The V call is TRBV5-6, the J call TRBJ2-4, with a possible D match to TRBD1 (6 bases). CDR3 length: 15 residues. V shed 7 bases and J shed 4 bases, with 18 bases lying between them. Germline V gene sequence: CDR1 SGHDT, CDR2 YYEEEE. This CDR3 is CASSPAVGTKNIQYF. The DNA of the CDR3 is TGTGCCAGCTCCCCGGCGGTCGGGACAAAAAACATTCAGTACTTC. Looking up the rest from reference TRBV5-6 and TRBJ2-4 gives the full variable domain: DAGVTQSPTHLIKTRGQQVTLRCSPKSGHDTVSWYQQALGQGPQFIFQYYEEEERQRGNFPDRFSGHQFPNYSSELNVNALLLGDSALYLCASSPAVGTKNIQYFGAGTRLSVL.

This clone was observed many times. The chain links TRBV6-1 to TRBJ1-5; 10 bases line up with TRBD1. With V trimmed by 1 base and J by 7 bases, 4 bases remained unmatched. Germline V CDR1 and CDR2: MNHNS, SASEGT. This CDR3 region has 15 residues. The CDR3 loop is CASSEGGQGSQPQHF. The DNA of the CDR3 is TGTGCCAGCAGTGAAGGGGGACAGGGGAGCCAGCCCCAGCATTTT.

As concerns this clone: The sample contains more than one DNA sequence encoding this CDR3. V and J are TRBV4-1 and TRBJ1-1; no clear D gene. Deletions cut 0 bases from V and 8 bases from J, with 16 bases between. The CDR3 totals 15 residues. Germline loops: CDR1 MGHRA, CDR2 YSYEKL. CDR3 in DNA: TGCGCCAGCAGCCAAGATAAGGGAATGTCCACAGAAGCTTTCTTT. Translation gives CASSQDKGMSTEAFF.

V and J are TRBV7-6 and TRBJ1-1; the D gene is possibly TRBD1 (5 bases). The CDR3 consists of 11 residues. With 5 bases removed from V and 4 bases from J, the gap between germline ends came to 5 bases. From germline, CDR1 is SGHVS and CDR2 FNYEAQ. The CDR3 region has the DNA TGTGCCAGCAGCAGGGGCACTGAAGCTTTCTTT. It yields the protein CASSRGTEAFF.

The chain couples TRBV2 to TRBJ2-7; D is perhaps TRBD1 (5 bases). V was shortened by 1 base and J by 4 bases, with 11 bases between the two germline ends. The CDR3 length is 14 residues. Per the germline V gene, CDR1 is SNHLY and CDR2 is FYNNEI. CDR3 nucleotides: TGTGCCAGCAGTGAAGTTGGGGCAGCATACGAGCAGTACTTC. As protein: CASSEVGAAYEQYF.

The chain uses TRBV6-5 and TRBJ2-2; 11 bases line up with TRBD2. Germline trimming cut 6 bases from V and 6 bases from J; bases unmatched to any gene: 6. This CDR3 is 15 amino acids long. CDR1 is MNHEY and CDR2 is SVGAGI in the germline V gene. CDR3 DNA: TGTGCCAGCAGCCCACTAGCGGGAGATTCCGGGGAGCTGTTTTTT. Protein sequence: CASSPLAGDSGELFF.

The sample holds one count of this clone. This rearrangement joins TRBV19 to TRBJ2-2, with 10 bases identical to TRBD2. The junction had 5 bases not matched to a gene; V was cut back by 1 base and J by 3 bases. The CDR3 is 17 residues long. Germline V CDR1 and CDR2: LNHDA, SQIVND (reference sequence). CDR3 region: CASSIGLAGVDTGELFF. For the CDR3, the DNA is TGTGCCAGTAGTATAGGCCTAGCGGGGGTCGACACCGGGGAGCTGTTTTTT.